This is a list of T cell receptor beta chains from one sample in a study of vaccination and CD4 T cells after COVID-19. TCRdb fed the PCR reads into MiXCR, producing one record per CDR3 protein. The sample has tens of thousands of distinct CDR3 sequences; approximately 42% are singletons. For these TCRs, the target antigens are not known. The input for sequencing was CD4+ T cells from blood, cultured in vitro, taken about 7 months after SARS-CoV-2 vaccination. The source of these receptors is a human donor who had recovered from COVID-19. CDR3s include the opening cysteine and the closing phenylalanine or tryptophan. A D gene is named only where the DNA matches it firmly. Size is omitted from some rows. Given values are once, few, many or a class for expanded clones.

cdr3_length j_call clone_size d_call v_call cdr3_aa cdr3_nt
14 TRBJ2-7 few TRBD1 TRBV6-1 CASSRTGGSYEQYF TGTGCCAGCAGCCGGACAGGGGGTTCCTACGAGCAGTACTTC
18 TRBJ2-1 NA NA TRBV5-4 CASSLGGPTGVTYNEQFF TGTGCCAGCAGCTTGGGGGGACCGACGGGAGTAACCTACAATGAGCAGTTCTTC
13 TRBJ1-5 NA NA TRBV12-3/TRBV12-4 CASTRSGDQPQHF TGTGCCAGCACCCGCAGCGGGGATCAGCCCCAGCATTTT
18 TRBJ2-1 NA TRBD1 TRBV7-9 CASSATWLRDRASNEQFF TGTGCCAGCAGCGCCACTTGGCTCCGGGACAGGGCAAGCAATGAGCAGTTCTTC
15 TRBJ2-7 NA NA TRBV7-2 CASSLSRFPAYEQYF TGTGCCAGCAGCTTATCACGGTTCCCGGCCTACGAGCAGTACTTC
15 TRBJ2-5 NA TRBD1 TRBV7-6 CASSSGTARGETQYF TGTGCCAGCAGCTCAGGGACAGCCCGAGGGGAGACCCAGTACTTC
13 TRBJ2-5 NA NA TRBV7-8 CASSLGYRETQYF TGTGCCAGCAGCTTGGGCTATCGAGAGACCCAGTACTTC
11 TRBJ2-1 NA NA TRBV20-1 CSARDYNEQFF TGCAGTGCTAGAGATTACAATGAGCAGTTCTTC
15 TRBJ2-3 NA TRBD1 TRBV20-1 CSATPGTGNTDTQYF TGCAGTGCCACCCCCGGGACAGGGAACACAGATACGCAGTATTTT
14 TRBJ2-2 NA NA TRBV5-4 CASSWMGNDGELFF TGTGCCAGCAGCTGGATGGGCAACGACGGGGAGCTGTTTTTT
13 TRBJ1-1 medium-sized NA TRBV20-1 CSANTGTRLEAFF TGCAGTGCTAATACCGGGACACGGCTTGAAGCTTTCTTT
12 TRBJ2-7 few NA TRBV28 CASSPGAREQYF TGTGCCAGCAGTCCCGGCGCTCGCGAGCAGTACTTC
11 TRBJ2-1 NA NA TRBV7-8 CASSLADEQFF TGTGCCAGCAGCCTAGCCGATGAGCAGTTCTTC
15 TRBJ1-6 NA NA TRBV6-1 CASRGDALDNSPLHF TGTGCCAGCAGAGGGGATGCCTTAGATAATTCACCCCTCCACTTT
14 TRBJ2-7 few NA TRBV24-1 CATSSHTAPYEQYF TGTGCCACCAGTAGCCATACGGCCCCGTACGAGCAGTACTTC
16 TRBJ2-3 NA NA TRBV27 CASRWEMGGFTDTQYF TGTGCCAGCAGGTGGGAGATGGGGGGCTTCACAGATACGCAGTATTTT
14 TRBJ2-5 NA TRBD2 TRBV27 CASSSIAGPGTQYF TGTGCCAGCAGTTCCATAGCGGGACCGGGGACCCAGTACTTC
14 TRBJ1-2 NA NA TRBV20-1 CSARDSRDKPAGTF TGCAGTGCTAGAGATTCCCGGGACAAGCCCGCTGGCACCTTC
12 TRBJ2-7 NA TRBD2 TRBV20-1 CSAPSGGYEQYF TGCAGTGCTCCCAGCGGGGGCTACGAGCAGTACTTC